This T cell receptor (beta chain) was sequenced in a study of cytotoxic CD8 clonotypes in ibrutinib-treated CLL. Overall study context: Treatment had run for a median roughly 12 months, range 6 to 36, when response samples were taken.

Germline V lookup: CDR1 GTSNPN, CDR2 SVGIG (reference sequence). This CDR3 comprises 18 residues. The V and J ends lost 5 bases and 0 bases, in that order; junction bases with no gene match: 15. Genomic DNA for TCR beta libraries, roughly 2.1 micrograms, came from cryopreserved PBMCs. General study findings and limits: Sustained-remission and progressing patients had unequal sampling times. Public clonotypes, rarely seen, contracted or held steady on treatment.

Of note for this clone: Its antigen is unknown.

Data came from immunoSEQ multiplex PCR; TCRdb stores just in-frame clones and leaves some out. Seen here are about 84,000 clones, around 84% observed once, and the top ten hold roughly 5%. The sequence was collected from a human donor with chronic lymphocytic leukemia. This specimen was PBMCs, taken before ibrutinib treatment. The chain uses TRBV30 and TRBJ1-3, with 8 bases fitting TRBD1. CDR3 protein: CAWVQRDRLLFSGNTIYF. The CDR3, as DNA: TGTGCCTGGGTACAACGGGACAGGCTATTATTCTCTGGAAACACCATATATTTT.